The 8 T cell receptor beta chains given below trace back to one sample, sequenced in a study of response to subunit inactivated influenza vaccine. TCRdb itself ran the RT-PCR reads through MiXCR, one entry per CDR3 protein. The sample has around 570,000 distinct CDR3 sequences, about 11% seen once; the top ten hold 9.5% to 11%. These data are also associated with another study on T cells expressing NK-cell markers. From that second work: It was by 5'RACE template switching with UMIs that TCR beta cDNA was made.

The starting material was PBMCs from blood, obtained on the day of vaccination. The receptors come from a man between 45 and 60 years old who received an inactivated influenza vaccine.

This clonotype showed up many times. This sequence joins TRBV5-1 and TRBJ1-6; D perhaps matches TRBD1 (5 bases). V shed 1 base and J shed 8 bases, with 10 bases lying between them. The CDR3 covers 14 residues. Germline CDR1 is SGHRS and CDR2 is YFSETQ. The CDR3 region has the DNA TGCGCCAGCAGCTTGCAAGACAGCGATTCACCCCTCCACTTT. Translation gives CASSLQDSDSPLHF.

This clonotype has just a few counts. The rearrangement uses TRBV12-3 or TRBV12-4 and TRBJ1-1, with D possibly matching TRBD1 (5 bases). V lost 6 bases, J lost 4 bases, and 12 bases lay in between. This CDR3 contains 13 residues. The CDR3 DNA follows: TGTGCCAGCAGCGAGACAGTAGCCACTGAAGCTTTCTTT. Translation gives CASSETVATEAFF.

In this sample, this clonotype turned up a few times. The chain combines TRBV6-2 or TRBV6-3 with TRBJ2-7, with unresolved D. The CDR3 consists of 14 residues. Per the germline V gene, CDR1 is MNHEY and CDR2 is SVGEGT. V was clipped by 6 bases and J by 0 bases, with 12 bases between them. CDR3 sequence (DNA): TGTGCCAGCAGCGTACACACTTTCTCCTACGAGCAGTACTTC. It translates to CASSVHTFSYEQYF.

V usage is TRBV12-3 or TRBV12-4 and J usage is TRBJ2-7, with a tentative D call TRBD1 (5 bases). The length of the CDR3 is 15 residues. V shed 6 bases and J shed 0 bases, with 15 bases lying between them. The CDR3, as DNA: TGTGCCAGCAGAGGTACACAGGATATCTCCTACGAGCAGTACTTC. Translating it yields CASRGTQDISYEQYF.

The V and J genes are TRBV9 and TRBJ2-7, with 9 bases that match TRBD1. The germline gives CDR1 SGDLS, CDR2 YYNGEE. V lost 0 bases to trimming and J lost 5 bases; unmatched junction nucleotides: 3. The CDR3 has 14 amino acids. In DNA, the CDR3 is TGTGCCAGCAGCGTAGCTGGGACAGGGAACGAGCAGTACTTC. Translating gives CASSVAGTGNEQYF.

This clonotype was counted only a few times. The rearrangement joins TRBV6-5 to TRBJ2-1; the match to TRBD2 covers 8 bases. The CDR3 is 17 residues long. CDR1 and CDR2 (germline): MNHEY, SVGAGI. V was clipped by 2 bases and J by 1 base; unmatched bases: 7. DNA of the CDR3: TGTGCCAGCAGTTACGAGGGACGGGGGGGGTCCTACAATGAGCAGTTCTTC. Its translation: CASSYEGRGGSYNEQFF.

This clonotype showed up many times. V usage is TRBV6-8 and J usage is TRBJ2-1; tentatively, D is TRBD1 (6 bases). V was clipped by 6 bases and J by 7 bases, with 10 bases between them. This CDR3 has 12 amino acids. CDR1 is MNHGY and CDR2 is SAAAGT in the germline V gene. The CDR3 DNA reads as TGTGCCAGCAGAAACAGGGAGAATGAGCAGTTCTTC. Protein sequence: CASRNRENEQFF.

This clonotype turned up a few times. The chain links TRBV12-3 or TRBV12-4 to TRBJ2-7; possible D gene TRBD2, 6 bases. V gave up 10 bases and J gave up 7 bases, with 17 bases separating them. The CDR3 runs 12 residues. CDR3 region: CATRGALAEQYF. DNA for the CDR3: TGTGCCACCCGCGGGGCCTTGGCGGAGCAGTACTTC.